The entry that follows covers one T cell receptor beta chain sequence. Its antigen is not known. This specimen includes other DNA sequences encoding the same CDR3. This record belongs to a study of somatic mutations in cytotoxic T cells in rheumatoid arthritis. Study-level information: The authors flow-sorted some V beta antibody-stained T-cell populations at nearly 100% purity, including V beta1+ cells that they sequenced for TCRB. Overall study findings and caveats: Unidentified antigens were the targets of the expanded CD8+ clones. For about an eighth of the 65 patients, a single CD8+ clone accounted for more than 20% of CD8+ cells.

CDR3 length: 13 residues. V was shortened by 0 bases and J by 0 bases, with 5 bases between the two germline ends. The V gene's germline CDR1 is GTSNPN and CDR2 SVGIG (reference sequence). The healthy control group was made up of blood donors, who had a median age of about 54 years (range roughly 21-70) and were more than 45% female. Only in-frame clones appear in the TCRdb table, and some are missing; sequencing was by immunoSEQ multiplex PCR. The repertoire holds some 20,000 clones, with 73% as singletons. The specimen sequenced was CD8+ T cells sorted from blood. The source of this sequence is a woman aged 60-75 years in good health. The V gene is TRBV30, the J gene TRBJ1-1, with D unclear. CDR3 bases: TGTGCCTGGAGTGTGGCTATGAACACTGAAGCTTTCTTT. Its translation: CAWSVAMNTEAFF.